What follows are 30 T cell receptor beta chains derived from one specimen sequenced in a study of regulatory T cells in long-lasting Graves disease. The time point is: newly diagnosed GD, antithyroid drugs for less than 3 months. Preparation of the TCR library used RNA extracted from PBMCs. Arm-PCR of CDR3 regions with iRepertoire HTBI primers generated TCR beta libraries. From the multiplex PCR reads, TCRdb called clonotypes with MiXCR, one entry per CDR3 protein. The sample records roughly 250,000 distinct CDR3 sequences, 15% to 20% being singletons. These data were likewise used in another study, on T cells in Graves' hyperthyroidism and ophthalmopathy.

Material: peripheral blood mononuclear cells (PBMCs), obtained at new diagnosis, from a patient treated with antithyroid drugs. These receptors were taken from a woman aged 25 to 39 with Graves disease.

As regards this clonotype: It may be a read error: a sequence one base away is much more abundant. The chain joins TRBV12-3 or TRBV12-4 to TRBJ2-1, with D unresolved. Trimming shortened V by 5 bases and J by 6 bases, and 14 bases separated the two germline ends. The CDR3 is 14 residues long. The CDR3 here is CASSTRITGNEQFF. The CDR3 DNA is TGTGCCAGCAGTACCAGGATCACGGGCAATGAGCAGTTCTTC.

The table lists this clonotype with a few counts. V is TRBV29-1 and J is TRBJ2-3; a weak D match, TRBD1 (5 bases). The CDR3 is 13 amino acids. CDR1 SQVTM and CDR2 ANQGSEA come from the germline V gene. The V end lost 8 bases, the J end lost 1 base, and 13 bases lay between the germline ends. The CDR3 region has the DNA TGCAGCACTGATGGGGCCGGCACAGATACGCAGTATTTT. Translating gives CSTDGAGTDTQYF.

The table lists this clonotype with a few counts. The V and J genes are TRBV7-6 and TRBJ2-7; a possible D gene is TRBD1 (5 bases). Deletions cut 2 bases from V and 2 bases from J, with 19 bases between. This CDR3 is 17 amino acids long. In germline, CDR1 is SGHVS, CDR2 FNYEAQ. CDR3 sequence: CASSLYASGDSPYEQYF. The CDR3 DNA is TGTGCCAGCAGCTTATATGCCTCGGGTGACAGCCCCTACGAGCAGTACTTC.

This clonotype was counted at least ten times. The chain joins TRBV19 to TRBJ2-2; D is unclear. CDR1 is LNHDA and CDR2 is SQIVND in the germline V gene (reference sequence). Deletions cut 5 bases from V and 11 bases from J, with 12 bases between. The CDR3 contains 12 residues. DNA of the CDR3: TGTGCCAGTAGTCCGCGCCCGACCGAGCTGTTTTTT. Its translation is CASSPRPTELFF. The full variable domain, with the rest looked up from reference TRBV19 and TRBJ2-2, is DGGITQSPKYLFRKEGQNVTLSCEQNLNHDAMYWYRQDPGQGLRLIYYSQIVNDFQKGDIAEGYSVSREKKESFPLTVTSAQKNPTAFYLCASSPRPTELFFGEGSRLTVL.

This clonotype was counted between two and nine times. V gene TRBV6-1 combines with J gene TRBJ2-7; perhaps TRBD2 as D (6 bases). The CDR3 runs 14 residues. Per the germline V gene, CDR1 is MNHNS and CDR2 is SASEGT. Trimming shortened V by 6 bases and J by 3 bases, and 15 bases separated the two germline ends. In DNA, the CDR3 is TGTGCCAGCAGCCAGGGAGGCTGGGGCTACGAGCAGTACTTC. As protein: CASSQGGWGYEQYF.

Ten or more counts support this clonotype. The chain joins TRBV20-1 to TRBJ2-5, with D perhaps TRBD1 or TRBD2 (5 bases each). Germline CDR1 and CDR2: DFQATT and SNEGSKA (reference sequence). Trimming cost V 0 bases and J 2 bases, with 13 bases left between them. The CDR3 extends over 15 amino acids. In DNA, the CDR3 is TGCAGTGCTAGAGATTCCCGGGACGATCAAGAGACCCAGTACTTC. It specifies CSARDSRDDQETQYF.

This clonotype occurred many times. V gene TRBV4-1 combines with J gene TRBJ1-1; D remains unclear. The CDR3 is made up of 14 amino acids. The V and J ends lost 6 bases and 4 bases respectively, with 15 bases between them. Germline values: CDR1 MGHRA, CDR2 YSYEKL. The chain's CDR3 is CASSPPLGSTEAFF. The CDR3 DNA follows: TGCGCCAGCAGTCCACCCTTAGGGAGCACTGAAGCTTTCTTT.

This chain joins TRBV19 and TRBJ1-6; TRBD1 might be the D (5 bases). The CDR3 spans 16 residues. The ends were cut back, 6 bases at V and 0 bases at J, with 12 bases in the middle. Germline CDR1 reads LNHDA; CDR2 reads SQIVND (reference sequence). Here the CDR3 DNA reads TGTGCCAGTAGCCCCGTGGGGGGCTCCTATAATTCACCCCTCCACTTT. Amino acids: CASSPVGGSYNSPLHF.

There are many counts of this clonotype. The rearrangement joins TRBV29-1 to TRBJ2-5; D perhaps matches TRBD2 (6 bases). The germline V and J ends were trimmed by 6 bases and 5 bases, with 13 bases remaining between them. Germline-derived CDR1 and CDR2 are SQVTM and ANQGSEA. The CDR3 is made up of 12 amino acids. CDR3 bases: TGCAGCGTCGCGGGGCGGGCTGAGACCCAGTACTTC. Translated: CSVAGRAETQYF.

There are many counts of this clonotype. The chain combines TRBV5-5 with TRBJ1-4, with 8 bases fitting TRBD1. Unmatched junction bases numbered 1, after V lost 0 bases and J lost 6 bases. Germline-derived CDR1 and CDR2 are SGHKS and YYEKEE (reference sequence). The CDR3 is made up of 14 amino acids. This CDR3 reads CASSLGGQDEKLFF. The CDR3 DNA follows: TGTGCCAGCAGCTTGGGGGGACAGGATGAAAAACTGTTTTTT.

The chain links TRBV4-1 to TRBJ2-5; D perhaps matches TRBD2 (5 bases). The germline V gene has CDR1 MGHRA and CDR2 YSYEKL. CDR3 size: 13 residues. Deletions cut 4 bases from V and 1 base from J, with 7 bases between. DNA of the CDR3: TGCGCCAGCAGCCGAGGGATCCAAGAGACCCAGTACTTC. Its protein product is CASSRGIQETQYF.

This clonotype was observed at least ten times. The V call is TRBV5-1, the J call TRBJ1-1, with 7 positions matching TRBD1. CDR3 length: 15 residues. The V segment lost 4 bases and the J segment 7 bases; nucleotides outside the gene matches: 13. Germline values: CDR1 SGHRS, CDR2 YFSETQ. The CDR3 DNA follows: TGCGCCAGCAGCCCGCCACAGGGGAGAGGGGGTGAAGCTTTCTTT. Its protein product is CASSPPQGRGGEAFF.

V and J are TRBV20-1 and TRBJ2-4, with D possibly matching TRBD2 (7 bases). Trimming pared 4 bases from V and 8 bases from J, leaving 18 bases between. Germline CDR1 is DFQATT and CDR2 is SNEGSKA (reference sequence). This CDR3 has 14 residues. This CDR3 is CSANPGGPKDIQYF. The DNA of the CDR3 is TGCAGTGCTAATCCCGGGGGGCCGAAGGACATTCAGTACTTC.

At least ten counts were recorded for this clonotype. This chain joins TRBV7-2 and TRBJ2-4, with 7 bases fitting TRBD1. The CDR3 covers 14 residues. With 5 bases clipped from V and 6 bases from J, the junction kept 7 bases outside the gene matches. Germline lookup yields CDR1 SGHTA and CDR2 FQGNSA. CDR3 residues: CASSRDRVGNIQYF. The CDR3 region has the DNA TGTGCCAGCAGCCGCGACAGGGTCGGAAACATTCAGTACTTC. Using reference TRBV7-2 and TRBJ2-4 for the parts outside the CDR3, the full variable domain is GAGVSQSPSNKVTEKGKDVELRCDPISGHTALYWYRQSLGQGLEFLIYFQGNSAPDKSGLPSDRFSAERTGGSVSTLTIQRTQQEDSAVYLCASSRDRVGNIQYFGAGTRLSVL.

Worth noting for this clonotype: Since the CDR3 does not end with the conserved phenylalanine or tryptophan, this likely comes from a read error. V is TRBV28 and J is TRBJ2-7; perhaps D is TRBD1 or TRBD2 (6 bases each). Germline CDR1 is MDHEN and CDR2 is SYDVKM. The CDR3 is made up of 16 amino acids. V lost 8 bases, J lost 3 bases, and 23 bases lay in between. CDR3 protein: CASESISQGGNYEQYS. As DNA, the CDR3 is TGTGCCAGCGAATCAATATCACAGGGAGGCAACTACGAGCAGTACTCC.

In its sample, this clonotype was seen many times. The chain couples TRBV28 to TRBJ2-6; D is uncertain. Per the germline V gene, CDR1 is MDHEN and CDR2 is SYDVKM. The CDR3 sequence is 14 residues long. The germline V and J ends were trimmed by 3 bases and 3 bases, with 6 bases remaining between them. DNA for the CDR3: TGTGCCAGCAGTTTTGTTGGTGGGGCCAACGTCCTGACTTTC. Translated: CASSFVGGANVLTF.

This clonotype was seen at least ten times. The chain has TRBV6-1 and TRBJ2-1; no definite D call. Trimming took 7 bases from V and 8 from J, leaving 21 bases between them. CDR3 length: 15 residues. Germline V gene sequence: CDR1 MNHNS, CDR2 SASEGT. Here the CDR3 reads CASMTWISQRDEQFF. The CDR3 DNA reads TGTGCCAGCATGACCTGGATCTCCCAGCGCGATGAGCAGTTCTTC.

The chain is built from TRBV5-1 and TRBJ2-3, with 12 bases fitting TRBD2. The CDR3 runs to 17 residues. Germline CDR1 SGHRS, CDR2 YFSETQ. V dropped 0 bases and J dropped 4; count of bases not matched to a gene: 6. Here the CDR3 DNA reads TGCGCCAGCAGCTTGGCGACTAGCGGGAGAGAGGCAGATACGCAGTATTTT. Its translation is CASSLATSGREADTQYF.

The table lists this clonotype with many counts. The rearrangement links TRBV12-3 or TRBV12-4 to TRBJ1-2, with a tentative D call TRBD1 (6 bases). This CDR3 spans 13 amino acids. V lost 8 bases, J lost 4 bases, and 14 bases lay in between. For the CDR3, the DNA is TGTGCCAGCGGGATGGACAGTGGCTATGGCTACACCTTC. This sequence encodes CASGMDSGYGYTF.

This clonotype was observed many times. CDR3 sequence reads: CASSWTGGANTGELFF. In DNA, the CDR3 is TGTGCCAGCAGTTGGACAGGGGGCGCGAACACCGGGGAGCTGTTTTTT. V usage is TRBV9 and J usage is TRBJ2-2; 11 positions agree with TRBD1. From germline, CDR1 is SGDLS and CDR2 YYNGEE. This CDR3 is built from 16 residues. Trimming removed 5 bases from V and 0 bases from J; junction bases left unmatched: 3.

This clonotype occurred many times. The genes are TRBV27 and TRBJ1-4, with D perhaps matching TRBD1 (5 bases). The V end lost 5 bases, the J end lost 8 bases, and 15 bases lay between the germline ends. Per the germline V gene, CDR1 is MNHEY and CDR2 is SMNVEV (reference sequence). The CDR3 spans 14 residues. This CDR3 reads CASSMTVSSEKLFF. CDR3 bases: TGTGCCAGCAGTATGACAGTTTCCTCCGAAAAACTGTTTTTT. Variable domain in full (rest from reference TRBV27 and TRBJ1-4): EAQVTQNPRYLITVTGKKLTVTCSQNMNHEYMSWYRQDPGLGLRQIYYSMNVEVTDKGDVPEGYKVSRKEKRNFPLILESPSPNQTSLYFCASSMTVSSEKLFFGSGTQLSVL.

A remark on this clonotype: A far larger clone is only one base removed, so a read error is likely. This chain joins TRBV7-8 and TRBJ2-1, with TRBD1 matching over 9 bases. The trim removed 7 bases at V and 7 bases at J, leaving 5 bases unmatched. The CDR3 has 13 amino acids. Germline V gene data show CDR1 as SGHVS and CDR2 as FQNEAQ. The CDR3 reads CASTRDRGNEQFF. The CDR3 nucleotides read TGTGCCAGCACCAGAGACAGGGGGAATGAGCAGTTCTTC.

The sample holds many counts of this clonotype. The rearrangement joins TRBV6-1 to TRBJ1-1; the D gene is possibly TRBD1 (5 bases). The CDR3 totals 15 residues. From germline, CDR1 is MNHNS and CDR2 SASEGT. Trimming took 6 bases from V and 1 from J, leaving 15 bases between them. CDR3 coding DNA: TGTGCCAGCAGCCCCGGGACGGCTCAGAACACTGAAGCTTTCTTT. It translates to CASSPGTAQNTEAFF.

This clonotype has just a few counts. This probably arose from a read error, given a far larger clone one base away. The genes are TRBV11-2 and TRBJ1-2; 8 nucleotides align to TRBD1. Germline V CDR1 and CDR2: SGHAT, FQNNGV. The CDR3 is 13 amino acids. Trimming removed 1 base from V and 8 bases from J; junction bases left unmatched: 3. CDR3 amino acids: CASSLGRGQGYTF. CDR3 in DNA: TGTGCCAGCAGCTTAGGCAGGGGGCAAGGCTACACCTTC.

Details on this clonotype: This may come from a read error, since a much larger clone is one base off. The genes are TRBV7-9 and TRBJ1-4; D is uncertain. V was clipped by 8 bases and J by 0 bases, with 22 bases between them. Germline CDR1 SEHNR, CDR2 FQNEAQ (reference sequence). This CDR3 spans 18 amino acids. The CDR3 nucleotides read TGTGCCAGCGGCGGCGACCGGGTCGTGTATACAACTAATGAAAAACTGTTTTTT. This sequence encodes CASGGDRVVYTTNEKLFF. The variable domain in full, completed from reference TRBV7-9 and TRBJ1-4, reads DTGVSQNPRHKITKRGQNVTFRCDPISEHNRLYWYRQTLGQGPEFLTYFQNEAQLEKSRLLSDRFSAERPKGSFSTLEIQRTEQGDSAMYLCASGGDRVVYTTNEKLFFGSGTQLSVL.

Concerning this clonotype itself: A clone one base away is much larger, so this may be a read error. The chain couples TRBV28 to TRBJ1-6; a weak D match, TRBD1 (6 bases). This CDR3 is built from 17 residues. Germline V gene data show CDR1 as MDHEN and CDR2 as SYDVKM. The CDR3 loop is CAGSPGHIISYNSPLHF. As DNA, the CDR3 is TGTGCCGGCAGTCCGGGACACATTATTTCCTATAATTCACCCCTCCACTTT.

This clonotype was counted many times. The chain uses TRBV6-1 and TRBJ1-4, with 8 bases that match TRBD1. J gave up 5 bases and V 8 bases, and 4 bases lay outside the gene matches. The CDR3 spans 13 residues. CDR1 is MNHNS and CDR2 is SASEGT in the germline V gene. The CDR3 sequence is CASQDRANEKLFF. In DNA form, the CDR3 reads TGTGCCAGCCAGGACAGGGCGAATGAAAAACTGTTTTTT.

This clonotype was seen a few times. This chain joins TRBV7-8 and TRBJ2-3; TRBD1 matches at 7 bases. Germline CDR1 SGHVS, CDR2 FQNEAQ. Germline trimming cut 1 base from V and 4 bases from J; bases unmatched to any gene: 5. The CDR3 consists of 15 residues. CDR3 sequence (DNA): TGTGCCAGCAGCTTAGACAGGGGCAGCTCAGATACGCAGTATTTT. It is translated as CASSLDRGSSDTQYF.

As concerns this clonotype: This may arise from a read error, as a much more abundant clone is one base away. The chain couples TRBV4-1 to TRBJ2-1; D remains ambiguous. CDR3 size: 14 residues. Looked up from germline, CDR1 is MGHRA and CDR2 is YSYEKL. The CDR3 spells CASNQDPRWDEQFF. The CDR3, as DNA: TGCGCCAGCAACCAAGATCCCAGGTGGGATGAGCAGTTCTTC.

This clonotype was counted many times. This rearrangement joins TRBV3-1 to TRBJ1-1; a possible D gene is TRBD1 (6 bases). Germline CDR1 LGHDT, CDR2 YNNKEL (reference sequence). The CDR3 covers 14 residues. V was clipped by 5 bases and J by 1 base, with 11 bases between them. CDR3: CASSFGQSNTEAFF. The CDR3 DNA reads TGTGCCAGCAGCTTCGGACAGTCGAACACTGAAGCTTTCTTT.